The next 22 T cell receptor beta chains were all read from a single sample in a study of blood T cell repertoires in COVID-19. Method: immunoSEQ multiplex PCR; TCRdb's copy keeps in-frame clones and lacks some. This table holds roughly 250,000 clones, 80% to 85% found once. The specimen sequenced was peripheral blood. Source of these receptors: a person aged 65-85 years with COVID-19, enrolled during active disease.

The rearrangement joins TRBV6-5 to TRBJ2-7; a possible D gene is TRBD2 (5 bases). The CDR3 contains 13 residues. In germline, CDR1 is MNHEY, CDR2 SVGAGI. Trimming left V 0 bases short and J 7 bases short, with 10 bases between. CDR3 protein: CASSYSEGLEQYF. CDR3 DNA: TGTGCCAGCAGTTACTCAGAGGGTTTGGAGCAGTACTTC.

The chain is built from TRBV6-6 and TRBJ2-7, with a possible D match to TRBD2 (6 bases). The V gene's germline CDR1 is MNHNY and CDR2 SVGAGI (reference sequence). V lost 10 bases and J 6 bases, leaving 22 bases between the germline ends. The CDR3 loop spans 14 amino acids. The DNA for the CDR3 is TGTGCCACTACTCTAGCGTCCCAGGGTTCCGAGCAGTACTTC. Protein product: CATTLASQGSEQYF.

V is TRBV5-5 and J is TRBJ1-4; TRBD1 matches at 7 bases. Germline V gene sequence: CDR1 SGHKS, CDR2 YYEKEE (reference sequence). CDR3 size: 15 residues. The V gene end was trimmed by 0 bases and the J gene end by 5 bases; junction bases not matched to a gene: 4. The CDR3 here is CASSLEGGVNEKLFF. The DNA for the CDR3 is TGTGCCAGCAGCTTGGAAGGGGGCGTAAATGAAAAACTGTTTTTT.

The V gene is TRBV6-4, the J gene TRBJ1-2; TRBD1 is a possible D gene (5 bases). The CDR3 runs to 14 residues. Deletions cut 2 bases from V and 8 bases from J, with 15 bases between. The germline gives CDR1 MRHNA, CDR2 SNTAGT. Here the CDR3 DNA reads TGTGCCAGCAGTGACGGGGGACTGTCTGGGGGCTACACCTTC. Translating it yields CASSDGGLSGGYTF.

The V call is TRBV6-4, the J call TRBJ1-1; D perhaps matches TRBD1 (5 bases). V lost 5 bases, J lost 7 bases, and 20 bases lay in between. CDR3 size: 15 residues. Per the germline V gene, CDR1 is MRHNA and CDR2 is SNTAGT. The CDR3 region has the DNA TGTGCCAGCAGTCCAACCACTCGGGGGGTCGATGAAGCTTTCTTT. Its translation is CASSPTTRGVDEAFF.

V gene TRBV7-3 combines with J gene TRBJ1-2; perhaps TRBD1 as D (6 bases). CDR1 and CDR2 (germline): SGHTA, FQGTGA. This CDR3 is 14 amino acids long. The germline V and J ends were trimmed by 1 base and 8 bases, with 14 bases remaining between them. The CDR3 nucleotides read TGTGCCAGCAGCTTAAGGAGGGGGAGGGAGGGCTACACCTTC. Protein sequence: CASSLRRGREGYTF.

The J gene is TRBJ2-1, the V gene TRBV5-1, with 12 bases matching TRBD2. This CDR3 has 15 amino acids. The J segment lost 6 bases and the V segment lost 0 bases, leaving 1 base of the junction unmatched. CDR1 and CDR2 (germline): SGHRS, YFSETQ. CDR3 DNA: TGCGCCAGCAGCTTGGCTAGCGGGGGGGGCAATGAGCAGTTCTTC. Amino acid sequence: CASSLASGGGNEQFF.

The V and J genes are TRBV25-1 and TRBJ1-1, with D perhaps matching TRBD1 (5 bases). This CDR3 is 16 amino acids long. CDR1 and CDR2 from the germline V gene are MGHDK and SYGVNS. V lost 0 bases, J lost 6 bases, and 17 bases lay in between. The CDR3 region has the DNA TGTGCCAGCAGTGAATATGGGTCAGGGATGGGTTCTGAAGCTTTCTTT. Protein: CASSEYGSGMGSEAFF.

V and J are TRBV21-1 and TRBJ2-7; TRBD1, the table's D call, lacks a check against the DNA. TRBV21-1 is a listed pseudogene. This CDR3 comprises 14 residues. The CDR3 region has the DNA TGTGCCAGGGAACACGGGACAGGGTGCTACGAGCAGTACTTC. It encodes CAREHGTGCYEQYF.

The chain couples TRBV4-3 to TRBJ2-1, with D possibly matching TRBD1 (8 bases). V dropped 2 bases and J dropped 6 bases, with 26 bases sitting between them. This CDR3 spans 19 amino acids. Germline assignment: CDR1 LGHNA and CDR2 YSLEER. The CDR3 DNA reads TGCGCCAGCAGCCAAACCACAGGGGGGCGGGGGTCGGGGTCCAATGAGCAGTTCTTC. This codes for CASSQTTGGRGSGSNEQFF.

The rearrangement links TRBV2 to TRBJ1-1; TRBD1 aligns across 10 bases. The CDR3 spans 15 residues. Germline CDR1 SNHLY, CDR2 FYNNEI. Trimming took 4 bases from V and 1 from J; bases not matched to a gene: 3. The CDR3 loop is CASSGQGAENTEAFF. In DNA form, the CDR3 reads TGTGCCAGCAGTGGACAGGGGGCTGAGAACACTGAAGCTTTCTTT.

The rearrangement links TRBV10-3 to TRBJ1-4; 9 nucleotides match TRBD1. V was clipped by 2 bases and J by 7 bases; unmatched bases: 2. The CDR3 is made up of 14 amino acids. From germline, CDR1 is ENHRY and CDR2 SYGVKD. The chain's CDR3 is CAISEGQGSEKLFF. CDR3 nucleotide sequence: TGTGCCATCAGTGAGGGACAGGGGAGTGAAAAACTGTTTTTT.

CDR3 nucleotide sequence: TGTGCCAGTAGTATTCAGCAGGGGTCCCAGCATTTT. Its protein product is CASSIQQGSQHF. V is TRBV19 and J is TRBJ1-5; D is perhaps TRBD1 (6 bases). CDR1 is LNHDA, CDR2 SQIVND, per germline (reference sequence). This CDR3 is built from 12 residues. Trimming left V 3 bases short and J 11 bases short, with 11 bases between.

This clone was seen once. V is TRBV11-2 and J is TRBJ2-7, with a tentative D call TRBD1 (7 bases). From germline, CDR1 is SGHAT and CDR2 FQNNGV. The CDR3 loop spans 14 amino acids. The V end was cut by 5 bases, the J end by 1 base, with 12 bases between. The CDR3: CASSPQGGSYEQYF. CDR3 bases: TGTGCCAGCAGCCCCCAGGGGGGATCCTACGAGCAGTACTTC.

J is TRBJ2-7 and V is TRBV4-2; 16 bases match TRBD2. Germline-derived CDR1 and CDR2 are LGHNA and YNFKEQ. Trimming took 4 bases from V and 0 from J; bases not matched to a gene: 12. This CDR3 comprises 20 residues. CDR3 in amino acids: CASSRLPGLAGGSHSYEQYF. The CDR3 DNA sequence: TGTGCCAGCAGCCGCCTCCCGGGACTAGCGGGAGGGAGCCACTCCTACGAGCAGTACTTC.

The chain carries TRBV7-2 and TRBJ2-1, with D perhaps TRBD1 (5 bases). The germline V gene has CDR1 SGHTA and CDR2 FQGNSA. V was shortened by 1 base and J by 6 bases, with 13 bases between the two germline ends. The CDR3 extends over 15 amino acids. This CDR3 reads CASSLDGHPVNEQFF. In DNA form, the CDR3 reads TGTGCCAGCAGCTTAGACGGACACCCCGTCAATGAGCAGTTCTTC.

This chain uses TRBV20-1 with TRBJ1-5, with D possibly TRBD1 on 6 matching bases. The CDR3 is 13 amino acids. Germline values: CDR1 DFQATT, CDR2 SNEGSKA (reference sequence). With 3 bases removed from V and 6 bases from J, the gap between germline ends came to 12 bases. The CDR3 spells CSASIGGRQPQHF. The DNA of the CDR3 is TGCAGTGCTAGTATAGGGGGTCGTCAGCCCCAGCATTTT.

This clone appeared a few times. V is TRBV6-2 or TRBV6-3 and J is TRBJ1-1; D possibly corresponds to TRBD1 (5 bases). Looked up from germline, CDR1 is MNHEY and CDR2 is SVGEGT. The CDR3 covers 17 residues. Between the trimmed V and J ends, which lost 2 bases and 1 base, there was a span of 17 bases. The CDR3 DNA is TGTGCCAGCAGTTACCCCAGGATGACTGGGGCGAACACTGAAGCTTTCTTT. It translates to CASSYPRMTGANTEAFF.

The chain couples TRBV30 to TRBJ1-2, with TRBD1 matching over 9 bases. From germline, CDR1 is GTSNPN and CDR2 SVGIG (reference sequence). This CDR3 region has 17 residues. V was clipped by 0 bases and J by 3 bases; unmatched bases: 11. The CDR3 DNA sequence: TGTGCCTGGAGTGTCAAAGGGACAGGGAGGTTCTACTATGGCTACACCTTC. Its protein is CAWSVKGTGRFYYGYTF.

The chain links TRBV7-9 to TRBJ2-7; the match to TRBD1 covers 7 bases. The germline V gene encodes CDR1 SEHNR and CDR2 FQNEAQ (reference sequence). The V and J ends lost 4 bases and 3 bases, in that order; junction bases with no gene match: 18. CDR3 size: 18 residues. CDR3 sequence (DNA): TGTGCCAGCAGCTCAACCGGCCCTACCGGGACAGCTTACTACGAGCAGTACTTC. Protein sequence: CASSSTGPTGTAYYEQYF.

The rearrangement joins TRBV19 to TRBJ1-5; 9 nucleotides align to TRBD1. This CDR3 spans 15 amino acids. The V gene's germline CDR1 is LNHDA and CDR2 SQIVND (reference sequence). J lost 6 bases, V lost 6 bases, and 9 bases had no gene match. Here the CDR3 reads CASRNRDRVSQPQHF. In DNA form, the CDR3 reads TGTGCCAGTAGAAACCGGGACAGGGTTAGTCAGCCCCAGCATTTT.

The genes are TRBV19 and TRBJ1-2; D is uncertain. The CDR3 runs to 11 residues. CDR1 and CDR2 (germline): LNHDA, SQIVND (reference sequence). V shed 5 bases and J shed 5 bases, with 6 bases lying between them. The CDR3 here is CASSFLYGYTF. DNA of the CDR3: TGTGCCAGTAGTTTCCTATATGGCTACACCTTC.